This TCR beta chain was recovered during a study of Graves' ophthalmopathy and Graves' hyperthyroidism. This clonotype was seen repeatedly, ten times or more. The antigen remains undetermined. In germline, CDR1 is SGDLS, CDR2 YYNGEE. The V gene lost 0 bases and the J gene lost 2 bases, with 12 bases spanning the gap. The CDR3 has 15 amino acids. Amplification of TCR beta CDR3 regions used RNA transcripts. HTBI primers were used in a first-round RT-PCR, which preceded a second-round multiplex PCR. TCRdb recomputed calls from the multiplex PCR reads with MiXCR, one row per CDR3 protein. The sample has about 600,000 distinct CDR3 sequences, under 45% seen once. Notes on the study in general: Blood also harbored most expanded thyroid clonotypes above 0.001 frequency. Ophthalmopathy progression predictions by the model showed roughly 75% specificity and approximately 71% sensitivity.

Patients newly diagnosed with hyperthyroidism, under 2 months' duration, were aged 18 to 65, the study reports. Researchers turned away patients with other autoimmune diseases, uncontrolled infections, pregnancy or lactation. Sequencing used peripheral blood or thyroid tissue (not recorded which). The origin of this receptor is an adult man with Graves' hyperthyroidism. This rearrangement joins TRBV9 to TRBJ2-7; the D gene is possibly TRBD1 (6 bases). The CDR3 nucleotides are TGTGCCAGCAGCGTAGGTGGGGGCCCGACCTACGAGCAGTACTTC. It encodes CASSVGGGPTYEQYF.